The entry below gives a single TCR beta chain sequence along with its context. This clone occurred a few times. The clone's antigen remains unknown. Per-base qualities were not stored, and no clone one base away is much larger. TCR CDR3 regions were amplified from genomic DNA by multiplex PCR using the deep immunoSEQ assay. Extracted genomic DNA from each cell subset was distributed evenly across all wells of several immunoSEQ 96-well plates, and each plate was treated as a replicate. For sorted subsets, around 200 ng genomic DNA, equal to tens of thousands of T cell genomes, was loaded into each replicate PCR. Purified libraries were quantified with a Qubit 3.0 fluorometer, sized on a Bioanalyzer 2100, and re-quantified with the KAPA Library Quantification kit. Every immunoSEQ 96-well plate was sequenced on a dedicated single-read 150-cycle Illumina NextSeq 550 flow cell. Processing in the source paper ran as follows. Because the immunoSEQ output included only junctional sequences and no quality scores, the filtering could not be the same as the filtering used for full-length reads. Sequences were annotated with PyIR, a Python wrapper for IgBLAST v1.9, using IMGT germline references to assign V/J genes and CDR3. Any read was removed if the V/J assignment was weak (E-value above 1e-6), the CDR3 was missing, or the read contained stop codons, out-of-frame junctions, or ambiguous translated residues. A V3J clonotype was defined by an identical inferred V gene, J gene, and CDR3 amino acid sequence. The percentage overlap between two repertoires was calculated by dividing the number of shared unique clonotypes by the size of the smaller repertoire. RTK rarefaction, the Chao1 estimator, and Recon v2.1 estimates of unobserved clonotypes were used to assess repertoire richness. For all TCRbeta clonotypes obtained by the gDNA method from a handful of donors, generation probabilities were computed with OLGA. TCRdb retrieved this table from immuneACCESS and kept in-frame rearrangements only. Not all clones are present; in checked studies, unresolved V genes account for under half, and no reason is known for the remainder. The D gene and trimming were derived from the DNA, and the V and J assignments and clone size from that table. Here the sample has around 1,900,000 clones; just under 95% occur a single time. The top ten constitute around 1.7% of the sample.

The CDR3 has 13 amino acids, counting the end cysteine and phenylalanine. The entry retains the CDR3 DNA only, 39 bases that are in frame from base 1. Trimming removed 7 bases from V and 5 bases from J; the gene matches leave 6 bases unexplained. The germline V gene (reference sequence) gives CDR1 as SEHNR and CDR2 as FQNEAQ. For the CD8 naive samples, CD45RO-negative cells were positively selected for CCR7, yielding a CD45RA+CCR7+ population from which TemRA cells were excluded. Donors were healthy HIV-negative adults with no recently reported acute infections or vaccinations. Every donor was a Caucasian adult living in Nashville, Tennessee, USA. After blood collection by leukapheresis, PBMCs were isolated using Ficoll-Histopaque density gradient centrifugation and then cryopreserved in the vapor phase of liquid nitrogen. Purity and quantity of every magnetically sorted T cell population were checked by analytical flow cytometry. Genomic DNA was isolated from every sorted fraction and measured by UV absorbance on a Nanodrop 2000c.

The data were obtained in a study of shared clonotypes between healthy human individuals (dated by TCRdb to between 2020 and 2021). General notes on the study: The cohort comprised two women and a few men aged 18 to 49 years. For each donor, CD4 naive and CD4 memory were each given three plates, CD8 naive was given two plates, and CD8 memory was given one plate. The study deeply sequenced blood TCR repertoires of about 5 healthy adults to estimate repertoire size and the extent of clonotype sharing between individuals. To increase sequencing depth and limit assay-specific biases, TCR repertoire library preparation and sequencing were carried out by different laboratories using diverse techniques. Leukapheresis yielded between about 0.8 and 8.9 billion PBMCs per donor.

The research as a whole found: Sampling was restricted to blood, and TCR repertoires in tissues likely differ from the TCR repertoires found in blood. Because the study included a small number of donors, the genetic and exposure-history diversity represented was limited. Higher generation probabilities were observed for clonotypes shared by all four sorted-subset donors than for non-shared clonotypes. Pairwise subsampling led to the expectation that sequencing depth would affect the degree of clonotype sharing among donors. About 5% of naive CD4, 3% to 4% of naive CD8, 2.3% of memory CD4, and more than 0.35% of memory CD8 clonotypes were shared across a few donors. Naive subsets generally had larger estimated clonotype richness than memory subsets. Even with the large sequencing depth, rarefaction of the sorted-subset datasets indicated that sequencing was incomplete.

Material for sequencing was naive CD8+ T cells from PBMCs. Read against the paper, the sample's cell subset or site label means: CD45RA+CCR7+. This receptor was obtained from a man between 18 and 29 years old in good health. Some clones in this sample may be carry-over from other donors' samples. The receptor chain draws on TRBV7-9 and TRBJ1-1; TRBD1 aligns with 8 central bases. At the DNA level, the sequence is TGTGCCAGCACGGCAGGGGGCCTTACTGAAGCTTTCTTT. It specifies CASTAGGLTEAFF.